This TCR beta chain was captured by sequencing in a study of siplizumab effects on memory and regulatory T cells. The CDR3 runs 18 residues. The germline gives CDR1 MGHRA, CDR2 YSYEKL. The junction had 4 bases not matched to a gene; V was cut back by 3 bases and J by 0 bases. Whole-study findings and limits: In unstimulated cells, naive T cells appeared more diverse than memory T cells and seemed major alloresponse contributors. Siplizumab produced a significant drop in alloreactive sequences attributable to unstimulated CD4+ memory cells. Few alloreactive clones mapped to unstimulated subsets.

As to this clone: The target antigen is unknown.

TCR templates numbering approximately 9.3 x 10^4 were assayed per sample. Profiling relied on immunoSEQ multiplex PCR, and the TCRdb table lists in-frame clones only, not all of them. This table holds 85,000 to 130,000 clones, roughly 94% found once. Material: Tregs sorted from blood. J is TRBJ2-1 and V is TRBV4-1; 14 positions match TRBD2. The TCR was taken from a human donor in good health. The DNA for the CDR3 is TGCGCCAGCAGCCAGCGACTAGCGGGAGGGAGCTCCTACAATGAGCAGTTCTTC. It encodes CASSQRLAGGSSYNEQFF.